The entry below describes one T cell receptor beta chain. Its antigen is unknown. Naive CD8 isolation took CD45RO-negative cells positively selected for CCR7 and excluded terminally differentiated effector memory CD45RA+ cells. Trimming left V 8 bases short and J 1 base short, with 15 bases between. From germline, CDR1 is ENHRY and CDR2 SYGVKD. The CDR3 spans 16 residues. This entry is derived from a study of shared clonotypes between healthy human individuals. In the study overall: Used for every donor were three CD4 naive, three CD4 memory, two CD8 naive and one CD8 memory plate.

General observations from the study: The researchers took only blood, and tissue repertoires probably look different. Despite large depth, rarefaction showed incomplete sorted-subset sequencing.

The repertoire was sequenced with immunoSEQ multiplex PCR; TCRdb's copy has only in-frame clones and lacks some. This sample has around 2,000,000 clones, with roughly 95% found just once. Sequencing input: naive CD8+ T cells sorted from blood. The TCR was taken from a man aged 18 to 29 in good health. The rearrangement links TRBV10-3 to TRBJ1-6, with D possibly TRBD1 on 5 matching bases. CDR3 DNA: TGTGCCATCCGGGGGGGGTCAACGTCCTATAATTCACCCCTCCACTTT. Translating it yields CAIRGGSTSYNSPLHF.